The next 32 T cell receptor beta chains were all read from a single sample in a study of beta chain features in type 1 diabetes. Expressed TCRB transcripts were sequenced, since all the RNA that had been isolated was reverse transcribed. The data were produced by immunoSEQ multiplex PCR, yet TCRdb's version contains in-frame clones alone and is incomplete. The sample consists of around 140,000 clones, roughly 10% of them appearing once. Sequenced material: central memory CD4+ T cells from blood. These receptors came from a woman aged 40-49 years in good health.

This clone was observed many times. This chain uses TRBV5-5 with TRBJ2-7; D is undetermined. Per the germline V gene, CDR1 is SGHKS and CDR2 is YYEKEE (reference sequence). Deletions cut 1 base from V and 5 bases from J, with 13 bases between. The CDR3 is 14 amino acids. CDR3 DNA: TGTGCCAGCAGCTTGCTTTCGCGAGAGGACGAGCAGTACTTC. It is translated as CASSLLSREDEQYF. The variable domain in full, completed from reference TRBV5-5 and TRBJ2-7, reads DAGVTQSPTHLIKTRGQQVTLRCSPISGHKSVSWYQQVLGQGPQFIFQYYEKEERGRGNFPDRFSARQFPNYSSELNVNALLLGDSALYLCASSLLSREDEQYFGPGTRLTVT.

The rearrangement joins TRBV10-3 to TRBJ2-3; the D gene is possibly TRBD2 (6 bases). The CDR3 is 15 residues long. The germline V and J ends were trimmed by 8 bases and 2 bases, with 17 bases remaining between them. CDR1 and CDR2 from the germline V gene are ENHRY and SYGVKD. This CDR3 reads CAIGAGLAYTDTQYF. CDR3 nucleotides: TGTGCCATCGGGGCGGGGCTGGCCTACACAGATACGCAGTATTTT.

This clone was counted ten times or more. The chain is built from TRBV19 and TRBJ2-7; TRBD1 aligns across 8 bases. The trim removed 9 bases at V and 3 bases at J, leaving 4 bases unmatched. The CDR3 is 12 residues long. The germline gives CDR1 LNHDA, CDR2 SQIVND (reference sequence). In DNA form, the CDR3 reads TGTGCCAGCGGACAGGGACTCTACGAGCAGTACTTC. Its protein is CASGQGLYEQYF.

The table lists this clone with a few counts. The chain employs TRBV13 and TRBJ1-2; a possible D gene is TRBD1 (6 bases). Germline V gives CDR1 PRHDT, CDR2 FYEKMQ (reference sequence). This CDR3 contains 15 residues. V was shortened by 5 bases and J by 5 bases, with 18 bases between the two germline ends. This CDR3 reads CASSAEGRGAYGYTF. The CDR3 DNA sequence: TGTGCCAGCAGCGCAGAAGGGAGGGGGGCATATGGCTACACCTTC.

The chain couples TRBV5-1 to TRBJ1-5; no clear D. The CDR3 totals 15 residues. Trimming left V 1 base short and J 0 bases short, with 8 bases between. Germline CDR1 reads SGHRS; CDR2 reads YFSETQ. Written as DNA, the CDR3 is TGCGCCAGCAGCTTGCTACCGGGTAGCAATCAGCCCCAGCATTTT. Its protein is CASSLLPGSNQPQHF. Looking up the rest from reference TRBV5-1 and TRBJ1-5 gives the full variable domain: KAGVTQTPRYLIKTRGQQVTLSCSPISGHRSVSWYQQTPGQGLQFLFEYFSETQRNKGNFPGRFSGRQFSNSRSEMNVSTLELGDSALYLCASSLLPGSNQPQHFGDGTRLSIL.

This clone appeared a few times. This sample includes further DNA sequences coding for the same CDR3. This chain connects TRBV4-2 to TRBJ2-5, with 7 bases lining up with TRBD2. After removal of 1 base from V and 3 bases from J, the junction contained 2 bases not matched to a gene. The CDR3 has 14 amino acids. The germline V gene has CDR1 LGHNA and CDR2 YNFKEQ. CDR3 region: CASSQAGGKETQYF. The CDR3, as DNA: TGTGCCAGCAGCCAAGCGGGGGGTAAAGAGACCCAGTACTTC.

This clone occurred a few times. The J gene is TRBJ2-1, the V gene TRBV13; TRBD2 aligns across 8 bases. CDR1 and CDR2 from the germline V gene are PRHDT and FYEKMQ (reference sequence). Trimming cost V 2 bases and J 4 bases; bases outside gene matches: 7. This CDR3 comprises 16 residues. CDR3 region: CASSLRGGGTYNEQFF. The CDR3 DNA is TGTGCCAGCAGCTTAAGGGGCGGGGGGACGTACAATGAGCAGTTCTTC.

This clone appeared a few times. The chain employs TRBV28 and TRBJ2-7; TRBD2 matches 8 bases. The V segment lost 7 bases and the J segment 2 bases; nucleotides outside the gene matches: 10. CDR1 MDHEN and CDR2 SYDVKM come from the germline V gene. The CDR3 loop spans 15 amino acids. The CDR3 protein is CASMLRGGSAYEQYF. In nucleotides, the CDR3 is TGTGCCAGCATGTTACGGGGGGGGAGCGCCTACGAGCAGTACTTC.

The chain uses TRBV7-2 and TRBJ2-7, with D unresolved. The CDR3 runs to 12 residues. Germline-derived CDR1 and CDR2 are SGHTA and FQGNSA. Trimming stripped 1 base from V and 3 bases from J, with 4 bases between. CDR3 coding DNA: TGTGCCAGCAGCTTAGGAGACTACGAGCAGTACTTC. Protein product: CASSLGDYEQYF.

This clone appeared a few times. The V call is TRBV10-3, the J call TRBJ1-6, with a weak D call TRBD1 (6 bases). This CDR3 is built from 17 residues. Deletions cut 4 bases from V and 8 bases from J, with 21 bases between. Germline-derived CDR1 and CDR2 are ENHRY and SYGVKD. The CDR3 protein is CAISGSGGLVLDSPLHF. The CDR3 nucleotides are TGTGCCATCAGTGGATCGGGGGGGCTGGTGTTGGATTCACCCCTCCACTTT.

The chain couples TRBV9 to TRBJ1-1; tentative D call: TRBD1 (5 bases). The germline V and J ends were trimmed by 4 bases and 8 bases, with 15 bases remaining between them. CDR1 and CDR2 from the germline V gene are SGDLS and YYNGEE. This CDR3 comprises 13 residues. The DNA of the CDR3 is TGTGCCAGCAGCTTGAACCGACAGACAGAAGCTTTCTTT. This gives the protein CASSLNRQTEAFF.

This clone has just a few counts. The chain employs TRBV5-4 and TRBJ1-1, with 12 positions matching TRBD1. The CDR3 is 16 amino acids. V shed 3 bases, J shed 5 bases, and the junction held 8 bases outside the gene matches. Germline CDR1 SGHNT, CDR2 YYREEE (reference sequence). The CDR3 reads CASSSGTGGRGTEAFF. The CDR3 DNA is TGTGCCAGCAGCTCCGGGACAGGGGGCAGAGGGACTGAAGCTTTCTTT.

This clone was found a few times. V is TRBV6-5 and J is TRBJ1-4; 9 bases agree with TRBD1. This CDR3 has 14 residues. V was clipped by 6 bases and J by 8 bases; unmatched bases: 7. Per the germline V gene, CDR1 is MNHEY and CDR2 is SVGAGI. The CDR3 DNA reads TGTGCCAGCAGACGAGGGACAGGGAGGGAAAAACTGTTTTTT. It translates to CASRRGTGREKLFF.

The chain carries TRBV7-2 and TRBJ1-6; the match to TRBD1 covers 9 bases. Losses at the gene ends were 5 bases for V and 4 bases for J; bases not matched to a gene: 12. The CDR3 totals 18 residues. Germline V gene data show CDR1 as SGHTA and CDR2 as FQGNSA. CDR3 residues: CASSPRIGTGRYNSPLHF. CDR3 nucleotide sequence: TGTGCCAGCAGCCCACGTATAGGGACAGGGAGGTATAATTCACCCCTCCACTTT. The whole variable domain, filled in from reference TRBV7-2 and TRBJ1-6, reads GAGVSQSPSNKVTEKGKDVELRCDPISGHTALYWYRQSLGQGLEFLIYFQGNSAPDKSGLPSDRFSAERTGGSVSTLTIQRTQQEDSAVYLCASSPRIGTGRYNSPLHFGNGTRLTVT.

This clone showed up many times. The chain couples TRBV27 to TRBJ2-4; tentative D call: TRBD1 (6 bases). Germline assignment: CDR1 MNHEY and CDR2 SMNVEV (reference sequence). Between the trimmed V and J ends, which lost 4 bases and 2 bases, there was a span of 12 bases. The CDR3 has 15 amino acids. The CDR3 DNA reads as TGTGCCAGCAGTTCCTTCGGGACAACCAAAAACATTCAGTACTTC. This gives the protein CASSSFGTTKNIQYF.

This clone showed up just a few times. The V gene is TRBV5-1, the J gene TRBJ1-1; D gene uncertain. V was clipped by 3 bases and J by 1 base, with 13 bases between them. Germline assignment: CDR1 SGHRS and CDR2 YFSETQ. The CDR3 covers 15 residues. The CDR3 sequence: CASSSATRKNTEAFF. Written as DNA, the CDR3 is TGCGCCAGCAGCTCGGCGACAAGGAAGAACACTGAAGCTTTCTTT.

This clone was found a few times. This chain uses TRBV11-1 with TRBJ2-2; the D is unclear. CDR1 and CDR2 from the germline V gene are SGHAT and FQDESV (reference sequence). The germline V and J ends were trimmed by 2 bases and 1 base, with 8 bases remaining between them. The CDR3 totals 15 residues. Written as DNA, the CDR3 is TGTGCCAGCAGCTTAATGGCAGGGAACACCGGGGAGCTGTTTTTT. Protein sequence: CASSLMAGNTGELFF.

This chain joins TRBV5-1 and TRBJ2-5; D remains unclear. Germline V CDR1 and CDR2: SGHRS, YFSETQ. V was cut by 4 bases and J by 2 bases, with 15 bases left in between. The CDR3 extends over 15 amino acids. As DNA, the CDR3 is TGCGCCAGCAGCCCCCTTCTTGGCAGTCAAGAGACCCAGTACTTC. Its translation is CASSPLLGSQETQYF.

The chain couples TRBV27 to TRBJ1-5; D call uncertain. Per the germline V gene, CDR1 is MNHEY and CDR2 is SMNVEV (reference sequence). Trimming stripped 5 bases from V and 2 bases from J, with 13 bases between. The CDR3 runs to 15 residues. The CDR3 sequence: CASSANLFGNQPQHF. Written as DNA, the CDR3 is TGTGCCAGCAGTGCGAACCTTTTTGGCAATCAGCCCCAGCATTTT.

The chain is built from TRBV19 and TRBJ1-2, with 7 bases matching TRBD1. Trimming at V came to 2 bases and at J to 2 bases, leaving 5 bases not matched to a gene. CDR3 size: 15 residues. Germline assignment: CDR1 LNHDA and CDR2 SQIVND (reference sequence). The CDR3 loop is CASSISGTANYGYTF. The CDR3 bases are TGTGCCAGTAGTATATCCGGGACAGCAAACTATGGCTACACCTTC.

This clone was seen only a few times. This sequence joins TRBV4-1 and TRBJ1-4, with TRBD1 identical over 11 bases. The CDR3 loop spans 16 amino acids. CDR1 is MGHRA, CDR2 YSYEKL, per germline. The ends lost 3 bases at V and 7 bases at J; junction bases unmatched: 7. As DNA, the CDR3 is TGCGCCAGCAGCCAGACCGGGACAGGGGGAACTGAAAAACTGTTTTTT. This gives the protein CASSQTGTGGTEKLFF.

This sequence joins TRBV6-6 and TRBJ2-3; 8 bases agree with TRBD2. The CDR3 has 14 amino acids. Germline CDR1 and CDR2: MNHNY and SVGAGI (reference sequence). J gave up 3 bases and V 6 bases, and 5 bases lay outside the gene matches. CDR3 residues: CASRRGGTTDTQYF. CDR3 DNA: TGTGCCAGCAGACGGGGGGGGACGACAGATACGCAGTATTTT.

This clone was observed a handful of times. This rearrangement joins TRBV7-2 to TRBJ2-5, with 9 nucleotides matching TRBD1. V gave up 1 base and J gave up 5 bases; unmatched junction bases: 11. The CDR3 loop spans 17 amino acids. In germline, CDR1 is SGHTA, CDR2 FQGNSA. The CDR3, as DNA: TGTGCCAGCAGCTTAGGCCCATCCGGGACAGGGAAGGAGACCCAGTACTTC. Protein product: CASSLGPSGTGKETQYF.

The CDR3 spells CASSQSRQGGQPQHF. CDR3 in DNA: TGCGCCAGCAGCCAGTCCCGACAGGGCGGTCAGCCCCAGCATTTT. The rearrangement joins TRBV4-1 to TRBJ1-5, with TRBD1 matching over 7 bases. The V gene's germline CDR1 is MGHRA and CDR2 YSYEKL. The CDR3 sequence is 15 residues long. V lost 3 bases, J lost 6 bases, and 8 bases stayed unmatched.

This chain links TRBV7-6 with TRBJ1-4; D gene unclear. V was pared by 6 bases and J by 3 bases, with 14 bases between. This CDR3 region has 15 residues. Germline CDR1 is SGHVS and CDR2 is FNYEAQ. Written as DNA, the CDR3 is TGTGCCAGCAGTCAAGGAGACCGATCTAATGAAAAACTGTTTTTT. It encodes CASSQGDRSNEKLFF.

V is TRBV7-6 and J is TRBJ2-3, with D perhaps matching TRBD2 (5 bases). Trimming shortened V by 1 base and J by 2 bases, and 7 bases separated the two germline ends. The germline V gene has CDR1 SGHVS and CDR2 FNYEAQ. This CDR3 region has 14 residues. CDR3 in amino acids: CASSLGGFTDTQYF. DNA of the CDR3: TGTGCCAGCAGCTTAGGAGGGTTCACAGATACGCAGTATTTT.

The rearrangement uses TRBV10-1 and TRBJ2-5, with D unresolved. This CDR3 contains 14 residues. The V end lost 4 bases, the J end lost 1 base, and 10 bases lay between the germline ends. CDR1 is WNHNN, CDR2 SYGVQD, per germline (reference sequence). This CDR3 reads CASSGTAIQETQYF. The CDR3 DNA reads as TGCGCCAGCAGTGGTACCGCTATCCAAGAGACCCAGTACTTC.

The CDR3 DNA is TGTGCCAGCAGCCCCCAGGAGGAATCACCCCTCCACTTT. It encodes CASSPQEESPLHF. The rearrangement links TRBV14 to TRBJ1-6; unclear D gene. V lost 4 bases and J lost 10, with 11 bases in between. The CDR3 length is 13 residues. CDR1 and CDR2 (germline): SGHDN, FVKESK.

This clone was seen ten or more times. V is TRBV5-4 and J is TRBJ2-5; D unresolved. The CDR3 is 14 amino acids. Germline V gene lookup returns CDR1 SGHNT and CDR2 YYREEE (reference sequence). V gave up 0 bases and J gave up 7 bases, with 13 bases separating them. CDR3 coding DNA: TGTGCCAGCAGCTTGGCTGGATCCGGCGGGACCCAGTACTTC. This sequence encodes CASSLAGSGGTQYF. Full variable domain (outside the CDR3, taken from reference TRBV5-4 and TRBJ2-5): ETGVTQSPTHLIKTRGQQVTLRCSSQSGHNTVSWYQQALGQGPQFIFQYYREEENGRGNFPPRFSGLQFPNYSSELNVNALELDDSALYLCASSLAGSGGTQYFGPGTRLLVL.

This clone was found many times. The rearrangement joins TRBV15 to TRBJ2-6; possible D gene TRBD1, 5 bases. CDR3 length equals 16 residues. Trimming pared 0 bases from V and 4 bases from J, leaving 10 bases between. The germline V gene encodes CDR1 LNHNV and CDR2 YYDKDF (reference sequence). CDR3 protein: CATSRDRAAGANVLTF. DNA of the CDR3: TGTGCCACCAGCAGAGACAGGGCGGCAGGGGCCAACGTCCTGACTTTC.

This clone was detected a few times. CDR3 DNA: TGCGCCAGCAGCCAAAGTGGCGGAATCACAGATACGCAGTATTTT. The encoded protein is CASSQSGGITDTQYF. V and J are TRBV4-3 and TRBJ2-3; D unresolved. The CDR3 contains 15 residues. Germline CDR1 is LGHNA and CDR2 is YSLEER. The V end was cut by 2 bases, the J end by 2 bases, with 11 bases between.

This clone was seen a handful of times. The CDR3, as DNA: TGTGCCAGCAGGAAAGGACTAAATAGCTTCGAGACCCAGTACTTC. This codes for CASRKGLNSFETQYF. This rearrangement joins TRBV6-5 to TRBJ2-5, with TRBD2 as a possible D gene (6 bases). Germline V gene data show CDR1 as MNHEY and CDR2 as SVGAGI. This CDR3 spans 15 amino acids. The V end was cut by 6 bases, the J end by 5 bases, with 19 bases between.